This TCR beta chain stems from a study of Graves' ophthalmopathy and Graves' hyperthyroidism. Points from the study as a whole: The study's model predicted ophthalmopathy progression at about 68% sensitivity and 72% to 85% specificity. Thyroid clonotypes that were expanded above 0.001 frequency mostly also appeared in blood.

RNA transcripts provided the template for amplifying TCR beta CDR3 regions. First-round RT-PCR relied on HTBI primers, and a second-round multiplex PCR came next. TCRdb ran MiXCR on the multiplex PCR reads and lists one entry per CDR3 protein. The sample has about 220,000 distinct CDR3 sequences; around a fifth are singletons. This CDR3 comprises 15 residues. V was shortened by 1 base and J by 5 bases, with 12 bases between the two germline ends. Germline loops: CDR1 MDHEN, CDR2 SYDVKM. Excluded: other autoimmune disease, uncontrolled infection, pregnancy or lactation. Of note for this clonotype: Its antigen remains unknown.

This TCR was recovered from a woman in her forties or fifties with Graves' ophthalmopathy. Sequencing was done on a sample of peripheral blood. The rearrangement joins TRBV28 to TRBJ1-5; D is possibly TRBD1 (5 bases). CDR3 DNA sequence: TGTGCCAGCAGTTTATCACAGAGGGGTTATCAGCCCCAGCATTTT. Amino acids: CASSLSQRGYQPQHF.